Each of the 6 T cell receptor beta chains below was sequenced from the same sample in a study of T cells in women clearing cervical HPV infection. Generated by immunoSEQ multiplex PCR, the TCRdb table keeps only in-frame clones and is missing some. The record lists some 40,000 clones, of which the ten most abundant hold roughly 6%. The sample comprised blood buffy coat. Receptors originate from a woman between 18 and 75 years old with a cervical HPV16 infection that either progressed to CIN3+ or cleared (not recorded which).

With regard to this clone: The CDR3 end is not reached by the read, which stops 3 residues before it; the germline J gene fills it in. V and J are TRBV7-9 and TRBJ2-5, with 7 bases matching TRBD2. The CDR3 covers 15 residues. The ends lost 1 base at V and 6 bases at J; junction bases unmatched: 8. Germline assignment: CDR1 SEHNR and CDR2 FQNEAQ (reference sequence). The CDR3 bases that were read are TGTGCCAGCAGCTTAGGGGGCAGCGGGGAAAAGACC. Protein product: CASSLGGSGEKT. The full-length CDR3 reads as CASSLGGSGEKTQYF.

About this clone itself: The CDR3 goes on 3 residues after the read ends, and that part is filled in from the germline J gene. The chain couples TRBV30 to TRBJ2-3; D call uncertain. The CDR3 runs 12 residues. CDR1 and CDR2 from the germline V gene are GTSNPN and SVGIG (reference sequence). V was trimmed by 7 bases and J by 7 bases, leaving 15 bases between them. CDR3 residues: CAFQSVTNTQYF. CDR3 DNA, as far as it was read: TGTGCCTTCCAGAGTGTTACAAATACG.

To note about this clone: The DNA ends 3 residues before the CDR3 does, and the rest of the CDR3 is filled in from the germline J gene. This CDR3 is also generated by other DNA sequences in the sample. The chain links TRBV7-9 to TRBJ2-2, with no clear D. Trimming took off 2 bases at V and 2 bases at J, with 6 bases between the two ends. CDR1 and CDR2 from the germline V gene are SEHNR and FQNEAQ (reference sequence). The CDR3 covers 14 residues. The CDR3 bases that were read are TGTGCCAGCAGCTTACCGACTAACACCGGGGAG. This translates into CASSLPTNTGE. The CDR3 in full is CASSLPTNTGELFF. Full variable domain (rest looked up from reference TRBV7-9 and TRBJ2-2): DTGVSQNPRHKITKRGQNVTFRCDPISEHNRLYWYRQTLGQGPEFLTYFQNEAQLEKSRLLSDRFSAERPKGSFSTLEIQRTEQGDSAMYLCASSLPTNTGELFFGEGSRLTVL.

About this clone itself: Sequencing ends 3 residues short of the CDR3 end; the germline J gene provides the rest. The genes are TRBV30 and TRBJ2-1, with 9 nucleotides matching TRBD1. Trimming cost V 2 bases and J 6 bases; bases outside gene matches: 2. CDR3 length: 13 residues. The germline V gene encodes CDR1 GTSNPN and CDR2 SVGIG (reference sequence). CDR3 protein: CAWSLGQGNEQFF. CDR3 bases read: TGTGCCTGGAGTTTGGGACAGGGCAATGAG.

The sequenced CDR3 bases are TGTGCCTTTGGGGGGGGGTTGGGGAACGGAGATACG. Translated: CAFGGGLGNGDT. The entire CDR3 protein is CAFGGGLGNGDTQYF. The chain employs TRBV30 and TRBJ2-3, with 7 bases fitting TRBD2. The read falls 3 residues short of the CDR3 end, and the missing part is taken from the germline J gene. The germline gives CDR1 GTSNPN, CDR2 SVGIG (reference sequence). This CDR3 has 15 residues. V was clipped by 7 bases and J by 5 bases; unmatched bases: 15. The full variable domain, its missing parts supplied by reference TRBV30 and TRBJ2-3, is SQTIHQWPATLVQPVGSPLSLECTVEGTSNPNLYWYRQAAGRGLQLLFYSVGIGQISSEVPQNLSASRPQDRQFILSSKKLLLSDSGFYLCAFGGGLGNGDTQYFGPGTRLTVL.

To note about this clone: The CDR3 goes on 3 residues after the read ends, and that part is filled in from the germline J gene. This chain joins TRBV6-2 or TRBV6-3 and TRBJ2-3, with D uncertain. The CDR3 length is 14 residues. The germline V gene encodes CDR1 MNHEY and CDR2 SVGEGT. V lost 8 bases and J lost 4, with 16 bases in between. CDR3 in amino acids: CASQTRVIPDTQYF. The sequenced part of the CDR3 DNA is TGTGCCAGCCAGACCCGGGTCATTCCAGATACG.